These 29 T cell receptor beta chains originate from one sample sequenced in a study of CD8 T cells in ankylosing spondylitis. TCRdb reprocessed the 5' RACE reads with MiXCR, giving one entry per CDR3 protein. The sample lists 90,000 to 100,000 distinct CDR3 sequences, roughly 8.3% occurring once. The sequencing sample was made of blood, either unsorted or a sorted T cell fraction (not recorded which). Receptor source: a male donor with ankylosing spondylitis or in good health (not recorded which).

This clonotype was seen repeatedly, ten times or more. This CDR3 is CATSDPRQGLRETQYF. CDR3 nucleotide sequence: TGTGCCACCAGTGATCCTCGACAGGGCCTACGGGAGACCCAGTACTTC. The J gene is TRBJ2-5, the V gene TRBV24-1, with 7 positions matching TRBD1. Germline lookup yields CDR1 KGHDR and CDR2 SFDVKD. V dropped 3 bases and J dropped 5; count of bases not matched to a gene: 11. CDR3 length: 16 residues.

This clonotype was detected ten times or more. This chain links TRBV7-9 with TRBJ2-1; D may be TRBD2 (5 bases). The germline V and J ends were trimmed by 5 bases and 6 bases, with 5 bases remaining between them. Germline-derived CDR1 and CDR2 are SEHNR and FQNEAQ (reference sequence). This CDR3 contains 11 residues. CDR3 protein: CASSRGNEQFF. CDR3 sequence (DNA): TGTGCCAGCAGCCGGGGCAATGAGCAGTTCTTC.

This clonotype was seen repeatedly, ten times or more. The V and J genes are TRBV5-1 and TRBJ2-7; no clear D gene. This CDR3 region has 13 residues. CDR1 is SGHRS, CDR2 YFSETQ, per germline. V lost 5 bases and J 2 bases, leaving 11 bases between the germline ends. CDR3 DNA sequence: TGCGCCAGCAGAAAAGCGAACCCCTACGAGCAGTACTTC. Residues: CASRKANPYEQYF. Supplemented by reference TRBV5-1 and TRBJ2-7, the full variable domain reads KAGVTQTPRYLIKTRGQQVTLSCSPISGHRSVSWYQQTPGQGLQFLFEYFSETQRNKGNFPGRFSGRQFSNSRSEMNVSTLELGDSALYLCASRKANPYEQYFGPGTRLTVT.

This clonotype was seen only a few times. The CDR3 loop reads CASSAEVGTEAFF. CDR3 nucleotide sequence: TGTGCCAGCAGCGCGGAGGTCGGGACTGAAGCTTTCTTT. The chain is built from TRBV9 and TRBJ1-1; D gene ambiguous. CDR1 and CDR2 (germline): SGDLS, YYNGEE. V was shortened by 3 bases and J by 5 bases, with 11 bases between the two germline ends. The CDR3 is 13 residues long.

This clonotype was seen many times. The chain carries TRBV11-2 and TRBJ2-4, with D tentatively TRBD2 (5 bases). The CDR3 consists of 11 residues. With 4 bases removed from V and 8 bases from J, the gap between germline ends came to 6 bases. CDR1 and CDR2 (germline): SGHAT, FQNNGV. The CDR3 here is CASSSGDIQYF. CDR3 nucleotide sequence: TGTGCCAGCAGCTCCGGGGACATTCAGTACTTC.

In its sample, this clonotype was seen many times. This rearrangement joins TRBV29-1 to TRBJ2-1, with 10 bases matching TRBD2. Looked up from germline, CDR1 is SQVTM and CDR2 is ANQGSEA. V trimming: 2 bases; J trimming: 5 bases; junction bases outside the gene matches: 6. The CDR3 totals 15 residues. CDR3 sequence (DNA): TGCAGCGTTGAAAGGGCTAGCGGGGGCGACAATGAGCAGTTCTTC. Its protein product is CSVERASGGDNEQFF.

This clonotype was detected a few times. The CDR3 protein is CASSPQGLEQYF. The CDR3 nucleotides read TGTGCCAGCAGTCCGCAGGGGCTTGAGCAGTACTTC. The chain is built from TRBV7-9 and TRBJ2-7, with D perhaps TRBD1 (6 bases). The germline gives CDR1 SEHNR, CDR2 FQNEAQ (reference sequence). The CDR3 has 12 amino acids. Trimming took 6 bases from V and 7 from J, leaving 13 bases between them.

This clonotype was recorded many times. Written as DNA, the CDR3 is TGTGCCAGCAGCCCCGAGGGGAATACGCAGTATTTT. Protein: CASSPEGNTQYF. The rearrangement joins TRBV7-9 to TRBJ2-3, with D perhaps being TRBD1 or TRBD2 (5 bases each). There are 12 residues in the CDR3. The V gene's germline CDR1 is SEHNR and CDR2 FQNEAQ (reference sequence). The ends were cut back, 5 bases at V and 7 bases at J, with 10 bases in the middle.

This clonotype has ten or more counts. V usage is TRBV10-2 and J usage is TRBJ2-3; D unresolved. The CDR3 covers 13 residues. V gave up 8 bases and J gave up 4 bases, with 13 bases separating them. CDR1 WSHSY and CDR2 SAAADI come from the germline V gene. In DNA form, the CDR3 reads TGCGCCAGCCTGGGCAGGTACCCAGATACGCAGTATTTT. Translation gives CASLGRYPDTQYF.

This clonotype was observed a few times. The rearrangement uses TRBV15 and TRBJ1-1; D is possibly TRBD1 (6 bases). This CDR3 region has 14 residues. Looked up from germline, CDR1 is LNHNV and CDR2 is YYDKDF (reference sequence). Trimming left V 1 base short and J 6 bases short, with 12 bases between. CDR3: CATSRVRGGSEAFF. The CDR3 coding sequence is TGTGCCACCAGCAGAGTGCGCGGGGGCTCTGAAGCTTTCTTT. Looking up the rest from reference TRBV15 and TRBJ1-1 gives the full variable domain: DAMVIQNPRYQVTQFGKPVTLSCSQTLNHNVMYWYQQKSSQAPKLLFHYYDKDFNNEADTPDNFQSRRPNTSFCFLDIRSPGLGDTAMYLCATSRVRGGSEAFFGQGTRLTVV.

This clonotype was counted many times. CDR3 nucleotide sequence: TGCAGTGCTAGAGACCCGACAGACACGAACACTGAAGCTTTCTTT. Translated: CSARDPTDTNTEAFF. The genes are TRBV20-1 and TRBJ1-1; D possibly corresponds to TRBD1 (5 bases). The CDR3 totals 15 residues. V gave up 0 bases and J gave up 1 base, with 12 bases separating them. CDR1 and CDR2 from the germline V gene are DFQATT and SNEGSKA (reference sequence).

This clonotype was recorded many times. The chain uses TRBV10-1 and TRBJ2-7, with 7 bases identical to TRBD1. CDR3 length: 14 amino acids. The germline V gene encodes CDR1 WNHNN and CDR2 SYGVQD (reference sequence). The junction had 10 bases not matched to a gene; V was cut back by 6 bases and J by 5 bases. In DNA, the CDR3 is TGCGCCAGCAGCGACCCGGGACAGTCTGACGAGCAGTACTTC. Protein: CASSDPGQSDEQYF.

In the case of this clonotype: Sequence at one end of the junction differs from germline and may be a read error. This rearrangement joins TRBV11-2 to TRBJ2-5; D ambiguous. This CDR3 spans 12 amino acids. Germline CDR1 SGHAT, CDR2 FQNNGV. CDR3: CACSSAGETQYF. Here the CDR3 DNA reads TGTGCCTGCAGTTCCGCCGGGGAGACCCAGTACTTC. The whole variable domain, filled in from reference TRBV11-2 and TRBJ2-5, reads EAGVAQSPRYKIIEKRQSVAFWCNPISGHATLYWYQQILGQGPKLLIQFQNNGVVDDSQLPKDRFSAERLKGVDSTLKIQPAKLEDSAVYLCACSSAGETQYFGPGTRLLVL.

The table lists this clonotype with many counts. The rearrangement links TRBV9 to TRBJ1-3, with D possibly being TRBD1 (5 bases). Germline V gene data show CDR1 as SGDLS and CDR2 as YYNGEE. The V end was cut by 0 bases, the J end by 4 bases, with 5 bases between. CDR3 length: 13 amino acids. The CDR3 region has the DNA TGTGCCAGCAGCGTAGGGGGGGGAAACACCATATATTTT. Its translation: CASSVGGGNTIYF.

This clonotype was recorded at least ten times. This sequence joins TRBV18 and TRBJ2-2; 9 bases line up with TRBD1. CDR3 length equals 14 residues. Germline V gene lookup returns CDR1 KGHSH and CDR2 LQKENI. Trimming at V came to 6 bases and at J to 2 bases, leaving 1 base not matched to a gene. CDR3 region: CASSGQGNTGELFF. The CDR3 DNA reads TGTGCCAGCTCGGGACAGGGCAACACCGGGGAGCTGTTTTTT.

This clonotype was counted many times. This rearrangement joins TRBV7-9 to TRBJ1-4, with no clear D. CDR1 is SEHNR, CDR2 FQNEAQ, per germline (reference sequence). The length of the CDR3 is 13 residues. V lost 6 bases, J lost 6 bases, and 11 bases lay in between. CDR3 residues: CASSIREHEKLFF. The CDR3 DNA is TGTGCCAGCAGTATCCGGGAGCATGAAAAACTGTTTTTT.

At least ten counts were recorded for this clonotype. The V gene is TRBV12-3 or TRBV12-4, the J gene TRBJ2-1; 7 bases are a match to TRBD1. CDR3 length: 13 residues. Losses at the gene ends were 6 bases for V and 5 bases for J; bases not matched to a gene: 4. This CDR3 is CASRLGQHNEQFF. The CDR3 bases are TGTGCCAGCAGACTGGGACAGCACAATGAGCAGTTCTTC.

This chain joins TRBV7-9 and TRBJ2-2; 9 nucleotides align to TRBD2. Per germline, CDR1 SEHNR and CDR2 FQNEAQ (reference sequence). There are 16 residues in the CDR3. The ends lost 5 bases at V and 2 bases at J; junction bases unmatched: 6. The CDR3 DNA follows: TGTGCCAGCAGCGGTCTAGCGGGGACTAACACCGGGGAGCTGTTTTTT. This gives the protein CASSGLAGTNTGELFF.

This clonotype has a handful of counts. The CDR3: CASSLGALGSSTDTQYF. The DNA for the CDR3 is TGTGCCAGCAGCTTAGGAGCCCTGGGGTCTAGCACAGATACGCAGTATTTT. This chain links TRBV7-2 with TRBJ2-3, with D unresolved. The CDR3 has 17 residues. The V end lost 1 base, the J end lost 0 bases, and 14 bases lay between the germline ends. Looked up from germline, CDR1 is SGHTA and CDR2 is FQGNSA.

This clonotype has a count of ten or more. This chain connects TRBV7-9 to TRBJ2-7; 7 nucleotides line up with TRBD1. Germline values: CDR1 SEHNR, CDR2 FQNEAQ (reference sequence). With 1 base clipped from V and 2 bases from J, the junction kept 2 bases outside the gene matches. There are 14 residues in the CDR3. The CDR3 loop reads CASSLGDSTYEQYF. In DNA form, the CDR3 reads TGTGCCAGCAGCTTAGGGGACAGTACCTACGAGCAGTACTTC.

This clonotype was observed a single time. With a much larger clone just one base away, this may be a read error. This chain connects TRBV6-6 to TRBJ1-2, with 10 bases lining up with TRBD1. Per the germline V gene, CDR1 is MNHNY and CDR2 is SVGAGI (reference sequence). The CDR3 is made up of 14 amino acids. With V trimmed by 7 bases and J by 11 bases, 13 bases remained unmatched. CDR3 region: CASTSGDRGPTYTF. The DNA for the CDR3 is TGTGCCAGCACTAGTGGGGACAGGGGACCGACGTACACCTTC.

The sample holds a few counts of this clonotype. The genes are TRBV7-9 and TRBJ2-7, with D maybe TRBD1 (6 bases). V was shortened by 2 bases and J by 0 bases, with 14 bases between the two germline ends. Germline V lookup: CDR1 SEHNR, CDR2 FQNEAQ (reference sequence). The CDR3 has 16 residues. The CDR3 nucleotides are TGTGCCAGCAGCTTACCCCCAGGGGCATCCTCCTACGAGCAGTACTTC. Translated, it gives CASSLPPGASSYEQYF.

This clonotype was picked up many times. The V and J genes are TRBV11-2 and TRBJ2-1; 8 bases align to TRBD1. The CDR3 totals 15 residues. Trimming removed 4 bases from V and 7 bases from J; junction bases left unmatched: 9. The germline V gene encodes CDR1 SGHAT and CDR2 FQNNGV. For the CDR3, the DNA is TGTGCCAGCAGCTATCTCCGGGACAGGTTGAATGAGCAGTTCTTC. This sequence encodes CASSYLRDRLNEQFF.

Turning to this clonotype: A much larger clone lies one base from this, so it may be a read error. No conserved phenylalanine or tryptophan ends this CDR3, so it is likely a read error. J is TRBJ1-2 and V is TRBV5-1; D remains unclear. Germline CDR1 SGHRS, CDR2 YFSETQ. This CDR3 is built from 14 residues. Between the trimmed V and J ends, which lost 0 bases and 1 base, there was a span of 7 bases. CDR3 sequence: CASSLGGSNYGYTL. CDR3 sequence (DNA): TGCGCCAGCAGCTTGGGCGGCAGTAACTATGGCTACACCCTC.

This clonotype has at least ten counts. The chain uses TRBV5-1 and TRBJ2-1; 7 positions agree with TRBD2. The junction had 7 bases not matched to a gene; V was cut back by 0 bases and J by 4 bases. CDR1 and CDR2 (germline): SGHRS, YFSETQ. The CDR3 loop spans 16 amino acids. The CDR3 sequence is CASSLEASGSYNEQFF. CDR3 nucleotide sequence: TGCGCCAGCAGCTTGGAGGCTAGCGGTTCGTACAATGAGCAGTTCTTC.

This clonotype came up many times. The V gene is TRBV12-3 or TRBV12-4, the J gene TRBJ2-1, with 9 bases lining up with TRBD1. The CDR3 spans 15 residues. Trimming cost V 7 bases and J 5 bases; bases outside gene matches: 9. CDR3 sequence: CASIWDRDRNNEQFF. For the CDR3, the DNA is TGTGCCAGCATCTGGGACAGGGATAGAAACAATGAGCAGTTCTTC.

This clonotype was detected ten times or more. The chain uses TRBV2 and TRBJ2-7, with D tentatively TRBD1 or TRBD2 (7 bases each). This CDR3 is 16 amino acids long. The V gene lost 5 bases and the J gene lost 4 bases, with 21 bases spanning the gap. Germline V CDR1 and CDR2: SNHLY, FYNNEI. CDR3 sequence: CASSSRGTNGLYEQYF. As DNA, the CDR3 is TGTGCCAGCAGTTCCAGGGGGACTAACGGTTTATACGAGCAGTACTTC.

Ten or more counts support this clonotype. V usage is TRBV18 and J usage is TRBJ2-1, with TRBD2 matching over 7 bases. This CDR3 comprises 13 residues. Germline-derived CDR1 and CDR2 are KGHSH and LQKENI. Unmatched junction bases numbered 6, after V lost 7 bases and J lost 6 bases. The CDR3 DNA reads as TGTGCCAGCTTGACTAGCCCAAGCAATGAGCAGTTCTTC. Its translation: CASLTSPSNEQFF.

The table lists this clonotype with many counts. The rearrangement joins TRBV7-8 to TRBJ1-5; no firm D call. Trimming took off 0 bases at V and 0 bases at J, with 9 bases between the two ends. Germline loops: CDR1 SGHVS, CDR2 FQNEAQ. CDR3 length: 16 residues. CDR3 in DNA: TGTGCCAGCAGCTTAGCGGACTGGTATAGCAATCAGCCCCAGCATTTT. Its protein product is CASSLADWYSNQPQHF.